The clone carrying this TCR beta chain has ten or more counts. Its antigen is unknown. This sample stems from a study of T cells after yellow fever vaccination. The study, taken as a whole, reports: Abundant bulk-population clonotypes could contaminate the FACS-sorted repertoires.

MiXCR was run by TCRdb on the 5' RACE reads, yielding one entry per CDR3 protein. The table lists approximately 250,000 distinct CDR3 sequences, about 3.9% of them singletons, with under 20% in the top ten. With 6 bases removed from V and 0 bases from J, the gap between germline ends came to 19 bases. CDR1 is SGHDT and CDR2 is YYEEEE in the germline V gene. CDR3 length equals 17 residues. The sequenced sample was PBMCs, obtained 15 days after the yellow fever booster vaccination. The chain has TRBV5-6 and TRBJ2-1; D is possibly TRBD1 (5 bases). The sequence was obtained from a man younger than 35 who received the YFV17D yellow fever vaccine. The CDR3 spells CASTHWTDDSSYNEQFF. DNA for the CDR3: TGTGCCAGCACCCACTGGACGGACGACAGCTCCTACAATGAGCAGTTCTTC. Full variable domain (outside the CDR3, taken from reference TRBV5-6 and TRBJ2-1): DAGVTQSPTHLIKTRGQQVTLRCSPKSGHDTVSWYQQALGQGPQFIFQYYEEEERQRGNFPDRFSGHQFPNYSSELNVNALLLGDSALYLCASTHWTDDSSYNEQFFGPGTRLTVL.